This T cell receptor (beta chain) was retrieved from a study of OX40 agonist ivuxolimab in advanced cancers. Overall study results and limits: Clones of CD4+ and CD8+ blood T cells grew by week 6 at doses of 0.1 to 3.0 mg/kg.

Remarks on this clone: Its target is not known.

Data came from immunoSEQ multiplex PCR; TCRdb stores just in-frame clones and leaves some out. The table has roughly 80,000 clones, roughly nine tenths seen once. Sequences were derived from CD4+ or CD8+ T cells sorted from blood, sampled in a trial of the OX40 agonist ivuxolimab. This receptor was obtained from an adult with an advanced solid tumor such as melanoma, head and neck, liver or kidney cancer.

The CDR3 coding sequence is TGTGCCAGCAGCGCCGACATAGCGGGAGGAGGTCGGGATACGCAGTATTTT. Residues: CASSADIAGGGRDTQYF. The rearrangement joins TRBV9 to TRBJ2-3, with 10 bases identical to TRBD2. The CDR3 covers 17 residues. Unmatched junction bases numbered 13, after V lost 3 bases and J lost 6 bases. CDR1 is SGDLS and CDR2 is YYNGEE in the germline V gene.